These 24 T cell receptor beta chains share one sample of origin, sequenced in a study of beta chain features in type 1 diabetes. Of the isolated RNA, all was reverse transcribed, and so the sequenced material was expressed TCRB transcripts. Only in-frame clones appear in the TCRdb table, and some are missing; sequencing was by immunoSEQ multiplex PCR. Of fewer than 650,000 clones in the sample, 15% to 17% were seen once. Material: naive CD4+ T cells from blood. Receptor source: a man aged 18 to 30 in good health.

This clone was seen a few times. The V gene is TRBV7-2, the J gene TRBJ1-2; unclear D gene. V shed 3 bases and J shed 5 bases, with 25 bases lying between them. The germline CDR1 and CDR2 sequences are SGHTA and FQGNSA. CDR3 size: 18 residues. The CDR3 DNA follows: TGTGCCAGCAGCTTTTACTCCACGGGCAGGCCCAGATGGTATGGCTACACCTTC. Its translation: CASSFYSTGRPRWYGYTF.

In this sample, this clone turned up a few times. In nucleotides, the CDR3 is TGCGCCAGCAGCCCGGGGGGGACAGGTTCCTACGAGCAGTACTTC. This codes for CASSPGGTGSYEQYF. The rearrangement uses TRBV5-1 and TRBJ2-7; D may be TRBD1 or TRBD2 (8 bases each). The V end was cut by 4 bases, the J end by 1 base, with 15 bases between. Germline loops: CDR1 SGHRS, CDR2 YFSETQ. This CDR3 spans 15 amino acids.

In its sample, this clone was seen a few times. The chain combines TRBV5-1 with TRBJ2-5; 7 positions match TRBD2. This CDR3 has 16 amino acids. The V gene end was trimmed by 0 bases and the J gene end by 2 bases; junction bases not matched to a gene: 7. CDR1 is SGHRS, CDR2 YFSETQ, per germline. This CDR3 reads CASSLESSGKQETQYF. The CDR3 DNA reads as TGCGCCAGCAGCTTGGAGTCTAGCGGTAAACAAGAGACCCAGTACTTC.

The chain employs TRBV12-2 and TRBJ1-2; the table calls TRBD1, which could not be checked here. TRBV12-2 is a recognized pseudogene. CDR3 length equals 17 residues. The CDR3 here is CASRSRDRGFVMSGYTF. The CDR3, as DNA: TGTGCAAGTCGCTCCCGGGACAGGGGTTTTGTTATGTCCGGCTACACCTTC.

The gene calls are TRBV10-3 and TRBJ2-3, with TRBD1 matching 10 bases. The V segment lost 4 bases and the J segment 4 bases; nucleotides outside the gene matches: 8. The CDR3 runs to 16 residues. Germline V gene lookup returns CDR1 ENHRY and CDR2 SYGVKD. The DNA of the CDR3 is TGTGCCATCAGTGTGCGCCGGACAGGGGGAGCAGATACGCAGTATTTT. Its protein product is CAISVRRTGGADTQYF.

This clone was found a few times. The rearrangement uses TRBV15 and TRBJ2-4, with 13 bases that match TRBD2. The CDR3 loop spans 18 amino acids. J was trimmed by 3 bases and V by 3 bases; bases with no gene match: 8. CDR1 LNHNV and CDR2 YYDKDF come from the germline V gene (reference sequence). The chain's CDR3 is CATSSPGLAGAFKNIQYF. The CDR3 DNA reads as TGTGCCACCAGCAGTCCCGGACTAGCGGGGGCCTTCAAAAACATTCAGTACTTC.

This clone was detected only a few times. This CDR3 is CSVPGTGGETNYGYTF. The DNA of the CDR3 is TGCAGCGTTCCCGGGACAGGGGGCGAGACTAACTATGGCTACACCTTC. The chain employs TRBV29-1 and TRBJ1-2; 12 bases align to TRBD1. The CDR3 has 16 residues. Germline CDR1 SQVTM, CDR2 ANQGSEA. V dropped 5 bases and J dropped 0; count of bases not matched to a gene: 7.

This clone was found a few times. The genes are TRBV4-2 and TRBJ2-2, with TRBD2 identical over 12 bases. V was clipped by 1 base and J by 3 bases; unmatched bases: 9. The CDR3 sequence is 19 residues long. Germline V gene sequence: CDR1 LGHNA, CDR2 YNFKEQ. The DNA for the CDR3 is TGTGCCAGCAGCCAAGGATCGGCACTAGCGGGGGGATACACCGGGGAGCTGTTTTTT. Its translation: CASSQGSALAGGYTGELFF.

The rearrangement links TRBV7-2 to TRBJ1-5; TRBD1 agrees at 7 bases. V lost 5 bases and J lost 10; bases outside the gene matches: 8. Looked up from germline, CDR1 is SGHTA and CDR2 is FQGNSA. This CDR3 has 13 residues. This chain's CDR3 is CASSQDRVGPQHF. Written as DNA, the CDR3 is TGTGCCAGCAGCCAAGACAGGGTTGGTCCCCAGCATTTT. The variable domain in full, with the rest retrieved from reference TRBV7-2 and TRBJ1-5, is GAGVSQSPSNKVTEKGKDVELRCDPISGHTALYWYRQSLGQGLEFLIYFQGNSAPDKSGLPSDRFSAERTGGSVSTLTIQRTQQEDSAVYLCASSQDRVGPQHFGDGTRLSIL.

This clone appeared a few times. This rearrangement joins TRBV18 to TRBJ1-2; 7 nucleotides match TRBD1. The ends lost 4 bases at V and 1 base at J; junction bases unmatched: 3. The germline V gene encodes CDR1 KGHSH and CDR2 LQKENI. The CDR3 totals 14 residues. The CDR3 nucleotides are TGTGCCAGCTCACTGGGACAGAATAACTATGGCTACACCTTC. Its translation: CASSLGQNNYGYTF.

The table lists this clone with a few counts. The gene calls are TRBV11-2 and TRBJ2-2; possible D gene TRBD2, 6 bases. The CDR3 extends over 15 amino acids. Germline CDR1 reads SGHAT; CDR2 reads FQNNGV. Trimming took 3 bases from V and 0 from J, leaving 8 bases between them. The CDR3 protein is CASSFGGTNTGELFF. The CDR3 nucleotides are TGTGCCAGCAGCTTTGGCGGGACGAACACCGGGGAGCTGTTTTTT.

The sample holds a few counts of this clone. The rearrangement links TRBV5-1 to TRBJ2-5; D gene ambiguous. The CDR3 consists of 15 residues. Germline lookup yields CDR1 SGHRS and CDR2 YFSETQ. Trimming shortened V by 2 bases and J by 7 bases, and 18 bases separated the two germline ends. For the CDR3, the DNA is TGCGCCAGCAGCTTATCGGACGGAGTGGTGGGGACCCAGTACTTC. Protein product: CASSLSDGVVGTQYF.

In this sample, this clone turned up a few times. The gene calls are TRBV10-3 and TRBJ2-7; D unclear. With 2 bases removed from V and 3 bases from J, the gap between germline ends came to 8 bases. Germline-derived CDR1 and CDR2 are ENHRY and SYGVKD. The CDR3 totals 13 residues. The CDR3 here is CAISEGVGYEQYF. CDR3 in DNA: TGTGCCATCAGTGAGGGTGTTGGCTACGAGCAGTACTTC.

This clone appeared a few times. This chain uses TRBV28 with TRBJ2-1, with D perhaps matching TRBD2 (7 bases). Trimming took off 7 bases at V and 8 bases at J, with 33 bases between the two ends. The CDR3 has 19 residues. The germline V gene has CDR1 MDHEN and CDR2 SYDVKM. This CDR3 reads CASNNRGGTYGGTRHEQFF. The CDR3 DNA reads as TGTGCCAGCAATAATCGAGGCGGGACATACGGGGGGACTCGGCATGAGCAGTTCTTC.

The rearrangement joins TRBV29-1 to TRBJ2-5, with a tentative D call TRBD2 (6 bases). The CDR3 covers 12 residues. CDR1 SQVTM and CDR2 ANQGSEA come from the germline V gene. Trimming pared 4 bases from V and 5 bases from J, leaving 11 bases between. The CDR3 nucleotides are TGCAGCGTTGTTCGGGAGAGTGAGACCCAGTACTTC. Its translation is CSVVRESETQYF.

V is TRBV9 and J is TRBJ2-3, with TRBD2 matching 8 bases. The V gene's germline CDR1 is SGDLS and CDR2 YYNGEE. This CDR3 is 14 amino acids long. V shed 3 bases, J shed 2 bases, and the junction held 2 bases outside the gene matches. CDR3 nucleotide sequence: TGTGCCAGCAGCGGTAGCGGGACCACAGATACGCAGTATTTT. Amino acid sequence: CASSGSGTTDTQYF.

This sequence joins TRBV27 and TRBJ2-7, with D possibly called TRBD1 or TRBD2 (6 bases each). This CDR3 is built from 14 residues. Germline values: CDR1 MNHEY, CDR2 SMNVEV (reference sequence). The V end lost 7 bases, the J end lost 5 bases, and 18 bases lay between the germline ends. The CDR3 DNA reads TGTGCCAGCATTGCGTGGGGGGCGCGCAACGAGCAGTACTTC. Translation: CASIAWGARNEQYF.

The chain uses TRBV29-1 and TRBJ2-5; D gene uncertain. Germline values: CDR1 SQVTM, CDR2 ANQGSEA. The V end was cut by 7 bases, the J end by 5 bases, with 14 bases between. The CDR3 has 12 amino acids. The CDR3 region is CSALGDNETQYF. Here the CDR3 DNA reads TGCAGCGCTCTAGGAGACAACGAGACCCAGTACTTC.

The V call is TRBV7-2, the J call TRBJ1-2; TRBD1 agrees at 12 bases. CDR1 is SGHTA, CDR2 FQGNSA, per germline. The CDR3 length is 15 residues. The junction had 9 bases not matched to a gene; V was cut back by 5 bases and J by 8 bases. CDR3 coding DNA: TGTGCCAGCAGCCCCGGGACAGGGGGCCTGGGGGGCTACACCTTC. Translated, it gives CASSPGTGGLGGYTF.

With respect to this clone: The same CDR3 is also encoded by other DNA sequences in this sample. The CDR3 DNA reads TGTGCCAGCAGCTTGGAAGGGCAGTCCTACGAGCAGTACTTC. This gives the protein CASSLEGQSYEQYF. This chain uses TRBV5-4 with TRBJ2-7; D gene uncertain. The CDR3 has 14 residues. CDR1 SGHNT and CDR2 YYREEE come from the germline V gene (reference sequence). Trimming removed 0 bases at V and 1 base at J, with 8 bases between.

The CDR3 is CASSLGMGNQPQHF. The CDR3, as DNA: TGTGCCAGCAGCTTGGGGATGGGCAATCAGCCCCAGCATTTT. The rearrangement joins TRBV5-6 to TRBJ1-5; D is undetermined. This CDR3 has 14 residues. Looked up from germline, CDR1 is SGHDT and CDR2 is YYEEEE. V lost 0 bases to trimming and J lost 2 bases, with 6 bases between them.

The chain combines TRBV2 with TRBJ2-7, with a weak D call TRBD2 (6 bases). The germline gives CDR1 SNHLY, CDR2 FYNNEI. V was trimmed by 8 bases and J by 3 bases, leaving 14 bases between them. The CDR3 sequence is 13 residues long. The CDR3 protein is CASRRDSLYEQYF. DNA of the CDR3: TGTGCCAGCCGACGGGACTCCCTCTACGAGCAGTACTTC.

The chain joins TRBV12-2 to TRBJ1-5; TRBD1 was called by the table and not checked on the DNA. TRBV12-2 is tagged as a pseudogene. There are 17 residues in the CDR3. The CDR3 region is CASRPRGGQNSNQPQHF. The DNA of the CDR3 is TGTGCAAGTCGCCCGAGAGGGGGACAGAATAGCAATCAGCCCCAGCATTTT.

This chain links TRBV7-2 with TRBJ2-3; TRBD2 matches at 9 bases. This CDR3 has 14 amino acids. The V gene's germline CDR1 is SGHTA and CDR2 FQGNSA. V lost 1 base and J lost 7; bases outside the gene matches: 3. The CDR3 region is CASSLVLAGNTQYF. The DNA of the CDR3 is TGTGCCAGCAGCTTAGTCCTAGCGGGAAATACGCAGTATTTT.